The 15 T cell receptor beta chains in this list originate from one sample, sequenced in a study of response to subunit inactivated influenza vaccine. TCRdb used MiXCR to reprocess the RT-PCR reads, holding one entry per CDR3 protein. Seen here are approximately 290,000 distinct CDR3 sequences, around 22% observed once, and the top ten hold about 9.3%. Material: PBMCs from blood, obtained 21 months after vaccination. All receptors come from a man aged 50 to 75 who received an inactivated influenza vaccine.

The chain has TRBV5-1 and TRBJ2-7; maybe TRBD2 (6 bases). The CDR3 has 16 amino acids. Per the germline V gene, CDR1 is SGHRS and CDR2 is YFSETQ. V was trimmed by 2 bases and J by 2 bases, leaving 17 bases between them. CDR3 DNA sequence: TGCGCCAGCAGCTTTCCCATTGGGGGGTCCCCCTACGAGCAGTACTTC. Translating gives CASSFPIGGSPYEQYF.

This clonotype was recorded a few times. The chain is built from TRBV19 and TRBJ1-1; unclear D gene. V lost 7 bases and J 0 bases, leaving 15 bases between the germline ends. Per germline, CDR1 LNHDA and CDR2 SQIVND (reference sequence). The CDR3 consists of 15 residues. This CDR3 is CASNGRVRMNTEAFF. CDR3 nucleotides: TGTGCCAGTAATGGGCGGGTACGGATGAACACTGAAGCTTTCTTT.

V is TRBV7-9 and J is TRBJ1-1; D not certain. This CDR3 contains 13 residues. Germline CDR1 SEHNR, CDR2 FQNEAQ (reference sequence). V shed 1 base and J shed 11 bases, with 14 bases lying between them. The DNA of the CDR3 is TGTGCCAGCAGCTTAGATGGGTTCTCGGGGGCTTTCTTT. Translation: CASSLDGFSGAFF.

This clonotype was counted a few times. V is TRBV28 and J is TRBJ1-5, with 8 bases aligning to TRBD1. Germline assignment: CDR1 MDHEN and CDR2 SYDVKM. V gave up 11 bases and J gave up 8 bases; unmatched junction bases: 8. This CDR3 is built from 12 residues. CDR3 sequence: CAVTRGPEPQHF. The CDR3 coding sequence is TGTGCCGTAACCAGGGGGCCCGAGCCCCAGCATTTT.

V and J are TRBV14 and TRBJ2-4, with D possibly matching TRBD1 (5 bases). The CDR3 consists of 12 residues. Per the germline V gene, CDR1 is SGHDN and CDR2 is FVKESK. The V and J ends lost 4 bases and 5 bases respectively, with 6 bases between them. The CDR3 region is CASSLGQNIQYF. In DNA, the CDR3 is TGTGCCAGCAGCCTGGGGCAAAACATTCAGTACTTC.

The V call is TRBV29-1, the J call TRBJ2-4; D is ambiguous. This CDR3 has 13 residues. V was cut by 3 bases and J by 8 bases, with 14 bases left in between. The germline V gene encodes CDR1 SQVTM and CDR2 ANQGSEA. DNA for the CDR3: TGCAGCGTTGACGTAGCTGGGTTGGACATTCAGTACTTC. Protein product: CSVDVAGLDIQYF.

In this sample, this clonotype turned up a few times. This chain connects TRBV6-5 to TRBJ1-1; 8 bases line up with TRBD1. J gave up 5 bases and V 2 bases, and 4 bases lay outside the gene matches. Germline assignment: CDR1 MNHEY and CDR2 SVGAGI. This CDR3 is built from 14 residues. The CDR3 DNA reads as TGTGCCAGCAGTTACCAACAGGGGGGAACTGAAGCTTTCTTT. Encoded protein: CASSYQQGGTEAFF.

This clonotype was detected a few times. The chain recombines TRBV6-2 or TRBV6-3 with TRBJ1-1; D gene ambiguous. The V end lost 3 bases, the J end lost 8 bases, and 10 bases lay between the germline ends. CDR3 length equals 12 residues. The V gene's germline CDR1 is MNHEY and CDR2 SVGEGT. CDR3 amino acids: CASSYARTEAFF. As DNA, the CDR3 is TGTGCCAGCAGTTATGCCAGGACGGAAGCTTTCTTT.

This chain links TRBV5-1 with TRBJ2-1; TRBD2 agrees at 12 bases. Looked up from germline, CDR1 is SGHRS and CDR2 is YFSETQ. The CDR3 totals 15 residues. J gave up 5 bases and V 3 bases, and 3 bases lay outside the gene matches. DNA of the CDR3: TGCGCCAGCAGCTCGACTAGCGGGGGCAACAATGAGCAGTTCTTC. It encodes CASSSTSGGNNEQFF.

This clonotype was recorded a few times. This chain connects TRBV6-5 to TRBJ1-5; D remains unclear. CDR1 is MNHEY, CDR2 SVGAGI, per germline. Trimming shortened V by 6 bases and J by 7 bases, and 10 bases separated the two germline ends. This CDR3 region has 12 residues. The CDR3 sequence: CASSYAGQPQHF. In DNA, the CDR3 is TGTGCCAGCAGCTACGCGGGGCAGCCCCAGCATTTT.

There are many counts of this clonotype. The chain joins TRBV6-5 to TRBJ1-5, with TRBD1 matching 7 bases. Germline lookup yields CDR1 MNHEY and CDR2 SVGAGI. The V and J ends lost 2 bases and 8 bases, in that order; junction bases with no gene match: 3. There are 13 residues in the CDR3. The CDR3 protein is CASSYRGLEPQHF. The CDR3 bases are TGTGCCAGCAGTTACAGGGGGCTGGAGCCCCAGCATTTT.

This clonotype was observed a handful of times. The chain recombines TRBV4-2 with TRBJ1-2, with D unclear. V lost 0 bases, J lost 4 bases, and 15 bases lay in between. This CDR3 is built from 16 residues. Germline V gene sequence: CDR1 LGHNA, CDR2 YNFKEQ. The CDR3 DNA follows: TGTGCCAGCAGCCAAGACTTGGCCGGACGAAGCTATGGCTACACCTTC. It specifies CASSQDLAGRSYGYTF.

In this sample, this clonotype turned up many times. The chain uses TRBV12-3 or TRBV12-4 and TRBJ1-1; perhaps TRBD1 as D (6 bases). The V gene lost 3 bases and the J gene lost 9 bases, with 11 bases spanning the gap. This CDR3 spans 12 amino acids. CDR3 DNA: TGTGCCAGCAGTTTGACAGGTTTACAAGCTTTCTTT. Translation gives CASSLTGLQAFF.

The CDR3 sequence is CASRRGGSSGELFF. The CDR3 DNA sequence: TGTGCCAGCAGGAGAGGCGGGAGCTCCGGGGAGCTGTTTTTT. V usage is TRBV6-2 or TRBV6-3 and J usage is TRBJ2-2; 7 nucleotides line up with TRBD2. CDR1 and CDR2 from the germline V gene are MNHEY and SVGEGT. With V trimmed by 6 bases and J by 6 bases, 7 bases remained unmatched. This CDR3 region has 14 residues.

The chain combines TRBV11-2 with TRBJ1-1; 9 positions agree with TRBD1. The V and J ends lost 2 bases and 10 bases, in that order; junction bases with no gene match: 14. The length of the CDR3 is 16 residues. Germline CDR1 and CDR2: SGHAT and FQNNGV. DNA for the CDR3: TGTGCCAGCAGCTTAATAATGGACAGGGGCCTTAATAGAGCTTTCTTT. Translating gives CASSLIMDRGLNRAFF. The full variable domain, its missing parts supplied by reference TRBV11-2 and TRBJ1-1, is EAGVAQSPRYKIIEKRQSVAFWCNPISGHATLYWYQQILGQGPKLLIQFQNNGVVDDSQLPKDRFSAERLKGVDSTLKIQPAKLEDSAVYLCASSLIMDRGLNRAFFGQGTRLTVV.